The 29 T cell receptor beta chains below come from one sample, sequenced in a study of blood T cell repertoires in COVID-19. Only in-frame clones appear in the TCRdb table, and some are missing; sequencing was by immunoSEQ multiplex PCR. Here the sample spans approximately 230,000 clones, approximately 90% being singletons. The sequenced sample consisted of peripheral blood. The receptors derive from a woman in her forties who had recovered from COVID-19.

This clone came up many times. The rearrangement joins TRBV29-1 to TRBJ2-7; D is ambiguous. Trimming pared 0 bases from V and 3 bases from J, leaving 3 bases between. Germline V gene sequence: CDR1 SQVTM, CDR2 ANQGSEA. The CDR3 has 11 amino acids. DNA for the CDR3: TGCAGCGTTGAAGACCGCTACGAGCAGTACTTC. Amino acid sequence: CSVEDRYEQYF.

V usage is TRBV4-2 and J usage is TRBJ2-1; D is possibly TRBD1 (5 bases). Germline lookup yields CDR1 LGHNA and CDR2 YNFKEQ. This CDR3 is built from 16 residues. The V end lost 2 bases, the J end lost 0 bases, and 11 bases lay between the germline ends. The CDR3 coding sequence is TGTGCCAGCAGCCAACAGGGTGGGTTCTCCTACAATGAGCAGTTCTTC. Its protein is CASSQQGGFSYNEQFF.

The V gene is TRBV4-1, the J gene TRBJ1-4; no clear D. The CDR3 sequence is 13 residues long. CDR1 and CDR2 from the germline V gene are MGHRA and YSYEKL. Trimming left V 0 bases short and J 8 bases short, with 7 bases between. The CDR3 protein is CASSQDVSEKLFF. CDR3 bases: TGCGCCAGCAGCCAAGATGTGTCGGAAAAACTGTTTTTT.

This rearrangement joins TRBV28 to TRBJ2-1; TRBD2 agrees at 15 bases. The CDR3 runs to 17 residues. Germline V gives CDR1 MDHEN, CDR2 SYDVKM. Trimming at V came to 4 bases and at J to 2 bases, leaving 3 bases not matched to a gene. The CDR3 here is CASSSGTSGGTYNEQFF. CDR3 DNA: TGTGCCAGCAGTTCCGGGACTAGCGGGGGGACCTACAATGAGCAGTTCTTC.

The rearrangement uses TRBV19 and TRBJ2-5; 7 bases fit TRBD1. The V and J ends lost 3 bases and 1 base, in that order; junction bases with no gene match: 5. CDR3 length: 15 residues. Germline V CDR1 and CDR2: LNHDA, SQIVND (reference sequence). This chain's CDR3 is CASSIRTGVQETQYF. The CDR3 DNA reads TGTGCCAGTAGTATCCGAACAGGGGTCCAAGAGACCCAGTACTTC. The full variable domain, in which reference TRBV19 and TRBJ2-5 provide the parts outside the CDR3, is DGGITQSPKYLFRKEGQNVTLSCEQNLNHDAMYWYRQDPGQGLRLIYYSQIVNDFQKGDIAEGYSVSREKKESFPLTVTSAQKNPTAFYLCASSIRTGVQETQYFGPGTRLLVL.

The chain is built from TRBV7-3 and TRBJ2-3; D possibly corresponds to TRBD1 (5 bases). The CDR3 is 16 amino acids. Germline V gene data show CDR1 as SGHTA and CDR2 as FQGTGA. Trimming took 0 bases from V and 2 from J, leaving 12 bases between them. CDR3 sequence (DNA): TGTGCCAGCAGCTTAACAGGCCAGGGCGCCACAGATACGCAGTATTTT. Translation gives CASSLTGQGATDTQYF.

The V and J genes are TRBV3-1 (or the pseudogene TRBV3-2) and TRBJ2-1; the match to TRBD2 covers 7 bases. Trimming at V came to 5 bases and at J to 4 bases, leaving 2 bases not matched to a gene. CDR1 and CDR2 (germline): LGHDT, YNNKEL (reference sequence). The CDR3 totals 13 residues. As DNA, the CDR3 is TGTGCCAGCAGCGGACTAGGATACAATGAGCAGTTCTTC. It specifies CASSGLGYNEQFF.

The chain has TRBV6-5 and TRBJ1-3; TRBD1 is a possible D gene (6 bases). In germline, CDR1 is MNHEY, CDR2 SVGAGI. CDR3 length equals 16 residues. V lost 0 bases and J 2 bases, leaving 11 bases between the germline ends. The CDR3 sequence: CASSYSYRATGNTIYF. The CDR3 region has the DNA TGTGCCAGCAGTTACTCGTACAGGGCGACTGGAAACACCATATATTTT.

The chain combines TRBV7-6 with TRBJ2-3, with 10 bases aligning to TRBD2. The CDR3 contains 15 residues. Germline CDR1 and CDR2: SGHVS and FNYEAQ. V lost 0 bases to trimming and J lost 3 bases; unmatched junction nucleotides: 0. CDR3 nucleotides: TGTGCCAGCAGCTTAGCGGGACTAGCGACAGATACGCAGTATTTT. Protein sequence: CASSLAGLATDTQYF.

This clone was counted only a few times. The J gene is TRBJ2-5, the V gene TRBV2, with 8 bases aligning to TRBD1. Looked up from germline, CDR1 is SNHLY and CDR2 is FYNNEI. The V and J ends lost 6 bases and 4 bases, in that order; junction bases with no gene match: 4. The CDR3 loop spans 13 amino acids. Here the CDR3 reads CASRPDRGETQYF. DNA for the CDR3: TGTGCCAGCAGACCAGACAGGGGAGAGACCCAGTACTTC.

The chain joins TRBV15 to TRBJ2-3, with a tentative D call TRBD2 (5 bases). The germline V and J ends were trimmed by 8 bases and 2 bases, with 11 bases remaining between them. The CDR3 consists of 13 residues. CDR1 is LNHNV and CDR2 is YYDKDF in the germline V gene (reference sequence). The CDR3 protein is CATEEAVTDTQYF. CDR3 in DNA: TGTGCCACCGAGGAGGCTGTCACAGATACGCAGTATTTT.

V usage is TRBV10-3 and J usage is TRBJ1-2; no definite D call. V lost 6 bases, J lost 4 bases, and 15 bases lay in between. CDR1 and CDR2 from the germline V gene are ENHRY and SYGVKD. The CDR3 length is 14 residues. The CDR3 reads CAIRADSAGYGYTF. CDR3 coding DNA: TGTGCCATCAGGGCTGATTCGGCGGGCTATGGCTACACCTTC.

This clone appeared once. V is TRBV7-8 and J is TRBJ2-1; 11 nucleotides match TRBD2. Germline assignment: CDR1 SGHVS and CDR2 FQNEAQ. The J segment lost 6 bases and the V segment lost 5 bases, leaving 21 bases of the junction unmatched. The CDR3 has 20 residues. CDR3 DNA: TGTGCCAGCAGCCCCGAAAGCGGATTAGCGGGAGGGCCGGTCGGCAATGAGCAGTTCTTC. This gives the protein CASSPESGLAGGPVGNEQFF.

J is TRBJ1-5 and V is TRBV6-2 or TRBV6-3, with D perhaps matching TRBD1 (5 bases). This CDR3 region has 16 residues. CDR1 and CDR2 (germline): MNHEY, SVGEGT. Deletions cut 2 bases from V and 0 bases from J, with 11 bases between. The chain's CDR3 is CASSYLGGDSNQPQHF. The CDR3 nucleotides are TGTGCCAGCAGTTACCTGGGGGGGGATAGCAATCAGCCCCAGCATTTT.

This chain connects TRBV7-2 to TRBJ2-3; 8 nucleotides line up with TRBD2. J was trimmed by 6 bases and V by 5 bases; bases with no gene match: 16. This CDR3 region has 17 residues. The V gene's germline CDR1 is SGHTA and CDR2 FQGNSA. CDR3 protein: CASSPRLAFGSGDTQYF. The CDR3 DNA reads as TGTGCCAGCAGCCCCAGACTAGCGTTCGGGAGTGGTGATACGCAGTATTTT.

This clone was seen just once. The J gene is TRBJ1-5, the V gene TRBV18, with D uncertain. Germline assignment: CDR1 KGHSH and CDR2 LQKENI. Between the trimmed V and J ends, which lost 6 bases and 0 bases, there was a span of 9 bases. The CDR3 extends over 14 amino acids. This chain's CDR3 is CASSRGTSNQPQHF. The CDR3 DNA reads TGTGCCAGCTCTAGAGGAACTAGCAATCAGCCCCAGCATTTT.

CDR3 nucleotide sequence: TGTGCCAGCAGCTTAGGGGCCGGGACAGGTAACGCGGAGACCCAGTACTTC. It yields the protein CASSLGAGTGNAETQYF. The chain uses TRBV7-9 and TRBJ2-5, with 8 positions matching TRBD1. This CDR3 is built from 17 residues. V shed 1 base and J 5 bases; nucleotides not matched to a gene: 12. The germline V gene encodes CDR1 SEHNR and CDR2 FQNEAQ (reference sequence).

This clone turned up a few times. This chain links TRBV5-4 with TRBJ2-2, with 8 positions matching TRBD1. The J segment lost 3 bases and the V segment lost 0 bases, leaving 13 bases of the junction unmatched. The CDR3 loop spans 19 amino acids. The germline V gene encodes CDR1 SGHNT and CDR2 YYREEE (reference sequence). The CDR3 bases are TGTGCCAGCAGCTTGGGCTTAGGTCGGCGGACAGGGTACACCGGGGAGCTGTTTTTT. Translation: CASSLGLGRRTGYTGELFF. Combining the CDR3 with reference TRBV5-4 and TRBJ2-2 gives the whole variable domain ETGVTQSPTHLIKTRGQQVTLRCSSQSGHNTVSWYQQALGQGPQFIFQYYREEENGRGNFPPRFSGLQFPNYSSELNVNALELDDSALYLCASSLGLGRRTGYTGELFFGEGSRLTVL.

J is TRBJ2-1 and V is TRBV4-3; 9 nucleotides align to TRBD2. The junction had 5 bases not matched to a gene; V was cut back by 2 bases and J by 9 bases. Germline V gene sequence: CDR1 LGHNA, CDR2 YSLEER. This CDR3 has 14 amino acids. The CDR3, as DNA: TGCGCCAGCAGCCAAAGCGGGGGGTTTGGTGAGCAGTTCTTC. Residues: CASSQSGGFGEQFF.

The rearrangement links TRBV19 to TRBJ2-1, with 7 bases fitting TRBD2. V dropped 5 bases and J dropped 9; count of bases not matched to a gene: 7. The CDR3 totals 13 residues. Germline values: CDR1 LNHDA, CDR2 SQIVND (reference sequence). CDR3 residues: CASSVGTMPEQFF. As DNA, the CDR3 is TGTGCCAGTAGTGTCGGGACTATGCCTGAGCAGTTCTTC. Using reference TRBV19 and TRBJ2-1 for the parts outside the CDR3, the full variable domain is DGGITQSPKYLFRKEGQNVTLSCEQNLNHDAMYWYRQDPGQGLRLIYYSQIVNDFQKGDIAEGYSVSREKKESFPLTVTSAQKNPTAFYLCASSVGTMPEQFFGPGTRLTVL.

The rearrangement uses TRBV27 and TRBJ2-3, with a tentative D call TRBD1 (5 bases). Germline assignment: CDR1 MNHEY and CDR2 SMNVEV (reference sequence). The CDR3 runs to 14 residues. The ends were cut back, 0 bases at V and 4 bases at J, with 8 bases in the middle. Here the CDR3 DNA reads TGTGCCAGCAGTTTATCCAGGGTTGCAGATACGCAGTATTTT. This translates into CASSLSRVADTQYF.

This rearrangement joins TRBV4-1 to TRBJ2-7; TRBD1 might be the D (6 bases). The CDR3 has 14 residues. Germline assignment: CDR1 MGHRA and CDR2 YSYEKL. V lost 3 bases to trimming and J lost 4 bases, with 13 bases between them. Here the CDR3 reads CASSHGQLLYEQYF. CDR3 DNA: TGCGCCAGCAGCCATGGACAGCTTCTTTACGAGCAGTACTTC.

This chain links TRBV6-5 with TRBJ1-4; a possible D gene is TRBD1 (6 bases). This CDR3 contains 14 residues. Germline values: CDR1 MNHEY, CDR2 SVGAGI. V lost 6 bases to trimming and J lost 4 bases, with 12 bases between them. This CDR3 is CASSGQSLNEKLFF. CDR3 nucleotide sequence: TGTGCCAGCAGCGGACAGTCCCTTAATGAAAAACTGTTTTTT.

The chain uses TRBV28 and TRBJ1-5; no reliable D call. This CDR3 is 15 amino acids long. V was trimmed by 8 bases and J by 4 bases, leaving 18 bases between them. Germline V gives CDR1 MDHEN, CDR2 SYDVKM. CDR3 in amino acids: CASRFAGIRNQPQHF. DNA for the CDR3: TGTGCCAGCCGCTTTGCGGGGATCCGGAATCAGCCCCAGCATTTT.

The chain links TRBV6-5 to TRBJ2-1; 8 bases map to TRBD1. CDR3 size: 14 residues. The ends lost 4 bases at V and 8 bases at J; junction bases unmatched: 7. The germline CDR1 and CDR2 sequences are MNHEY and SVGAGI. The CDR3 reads CASSWGLTGDEQFF. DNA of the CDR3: TGTGCCAGCAGTTGGGGTCTGACAGGGGATGAGCAGTTCTTC.

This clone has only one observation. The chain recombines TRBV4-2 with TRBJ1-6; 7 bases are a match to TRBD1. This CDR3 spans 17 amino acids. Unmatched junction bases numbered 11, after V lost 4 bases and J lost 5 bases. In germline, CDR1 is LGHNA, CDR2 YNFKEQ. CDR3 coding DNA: TGTGCCAGCAGCCTCACCACAACAGGGGTTAATAATTCACCCCTCCACTTT. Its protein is CASSLTTTGVNNSPLHF.

The CDR3 DNA reads TGTGCCATCAGTGAACAGGGTAATGGAAACACCATATATTTT. Its translation: CAISEQGNGNTIYF. The chain recombines TRBV10-3 with TRBJ1-3; perhaps TRBD1 as D (6 bases). Germline loops: CDR1 ENHRY, CDR2 SYGVKD. V was cut by 3 bases and J by 3 bases, with 9 bases left in between. There are 14 residues in the CDR3.

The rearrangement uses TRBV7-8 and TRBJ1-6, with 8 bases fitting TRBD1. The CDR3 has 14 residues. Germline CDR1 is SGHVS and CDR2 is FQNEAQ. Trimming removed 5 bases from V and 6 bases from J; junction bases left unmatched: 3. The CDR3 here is CASSRTGLNSPLHF. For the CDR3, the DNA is TGTGCCAGCAGCCGGACAGGGCTTAATTCACCCCTCCACTTT.

The CDR3: CASSFVGDSTYEQYF. The CDR3 DNA sequence: TGTGCCAGCTCATTTGTGGGCGACAGTACCTACGAGCAGTACTTC. The V and J genes are TRBV18 and TRBJ2-7; D perhaps matches TRBD1 (5 bases). The CDR3 runs to 15 residues. CDR1 KGHSH and CDR2 LQKENI come from the germline V gene. Trimming left V 5 bases short and J 2 bases short, with 16 bases between.